The rows below give T cell receptor beta chains drawn from one sample of a study of patients and donors after allogeneic stem cell transplantation. MiXCR, run by TCRdb on the RT-PCR reads, gives a single entry per CDR3 protein. The table lists about 210,000 distinct CDR3 sequences, roughly 38% of them singletons. Material for sequencing was blood, either unsorted or a sorted T cell fraction (not recorded which). Every receptor here comes from a human donor who was either an allogeneic HSCT recipient or a stem cell or donor lymphocyte infusion donor (not recorded which). It is not recorded whose cells these are; they may come from a transplant donor. The CDR3 runs from the conserved cysteine through the conserved F or W. Fields, in order: J gene, V gene, D gene, CDR3 length, clone size, CDR3 DNA, CDR3 protein. D genes are given only for firm matches. Clone size is shown for a subset of rows, as once, few, many or a class of expanded clone.

>TRBJ1-2|TRBV10-3|.|15|.
TGTGCCATCAGTGAGTCGCAGGAGGCTAACTATGGCTACACCTTC
CAISESQEANYGYTF
>TRBJ1-2|TRBV29-1|.|13|.
TGCAGCGTTGAAGATTATGGACCCTATGGCTACACCTTC
CSVEDYGPYGYTF
>TRBJ1-2|TRBV12-3/TRBV12-4|.|17|.
TGTGCCAGCAGTTTAGTTCTGGCCTTCTCGAAGGGCTATGGCTACACCTTC
CASSLVLAFSKGYGYTF
>TRBJ1-6|TRBV4-3|.|14|.
TGCGCCAGCAGCCAAAAAGAACGGAACTCACCCCTCCACTTT
CASSQKERNSPLHF
>TRBJ1-4|TRBV5-6|.|14|few
TGTGCCAGCAGCTTCCGGGGGACGAATGAAAAACTGTTTTTT
CASSFRGTNEKLFF
>TRBJ2-1|TRBV7-7|TRBD2|18|few
TGTGCCAGCAGCCAACTAGCGGGGGGGTTCAGCTCCTACAATGAGCAGTTCTTC
CASSQLAGGFSSYNEQFF
>TRBJ1-2|TRBV4-2|.|16|few
TGTGCCAGCAGCCAAGCCGAGGCGGGCTGGGGTTTAGGCTACACCTTC
CASSQAEAGWGLGYTF
>TRBJ1-1|TRBV9|.|16|once
TGTGCCAGCAGCTTAAACCAAGACAGTACGAACACTGAAGCTTTCTTT
CASSLNQDSTNTEAFF
>TRBJ2-1|TRBV7-8|TRBD2|16|few
TGTGCCAGCAGCCCCGGGGTTAGCGGGGCTGACAATGAGCAGTTCTTC
CASSPGVSGADNEQFF
>TRBJ1-2|TRBV4-2|TRBD1|14|few
TGTGCCAGCAGCTCGAACAGGGGGTCGTCCGGCTACACCTTC
CASSSNRGSSGYTF
>TRBJ2-7|TRBV29-1|TRBD1|13|few
TGCAGCGTTGGACAGGGGAGCTCCTACGAGCAGTACTTC
CSVGQGSSYEQYF
>TRBJ2-1|TRBV4-2|.|14|.
TGTGCCAGCAGCCAAGAGTTACAGGGTGATGAGCAGTTCTTC
CASSQELQGDEQFF
>TRBJ1-2|TRBV4-1|.|14|once
TGCGCCAGCAGCCGTCGGTACGGCGGCTATGGCTACACCTTC
CASSRRYGGYGYTF
>TRBJ1-2|TRBV12-3/TRBV12-4|.|14|few
TGTGCCAGCAGTTTCGGAGCCTTCAACTATGGCTACACCTTC
CASSFGAFNYGYTF
>TRBJ1-6|TRBV2|.|16|.
TGTGCCAGCAGTGAATCGGGCAGGGCCCCAAATTCACCCCTCCACTTT
CASSESGRAPNSPLHF
>TRBJ1-4|TRBV20-1|.|11|.
TGCAGTGCTAGAGCCCCTTTTAAACTGTTTTTT
CSARAPFKLFF
>TRBJ2-1|TRBV25-1|.|13|.
TGTGCCAGCAGTGAGGGGTCCAGGGGAGAGCAGTTCTTC
CASSEGSRGEQFF
>TRBJ1-6|TRBV21-1|.|21|few
TGTGCCAGCAGCAAAGGTCCGAAGCCGTGGCTCCTGAGCTCCTATAATTCACCCCTCCACTTT
CASSKGPKPWLLSSYNSPLHF
>TRBJ2-7|TRBV18|.|12|.
TGTGCCAGCTCACCACCGACGGGACAACAGTACTTC
CASSPPTGQQYF
>TRBJ1-4|TRBV7-7|.|15|.
TGTGCCAGCAGCTTAGGGGGGACAACTAATGAAAAACTGTTTTTT
CASSLGGTTNEKLFF
>TRBJ1-1|TRBV4-2|TRBD1|16|.
TGTGCCAGCAGCCAAGATAGAAGGGGGCGCCTCCCTGAAGCTTTCTTT
CASSQDRRGRLPEAFF
>TRBJ1-6|TRBV7-3|TRBD1|18|.
TGTGCCAGCAGCTTAACTGGTTCCGGGACAGACTATAATTCACCCCTCCACTTT
CASSLTGSGTDYNSPLHF